This passage covers 3 T cell receptor beta chains from one sample sequenced in a study of cytomegalovirus exposure and HLA in healthy donors. PCR was performed using 60 Vbeta and 13 Jbeta primers. Some clones are missing from TCRdb's copy, which holds only in-frame ones; the method was immunoSEQ multiplex PCR. The sample lists some 78,000 clones, roughly 80% seen once, with 20% to 25% in the top ten. Material: PBMCs. The receptors stem from a woman aged 50 to 65 in good health and CMV-seropositive.

The chain carries TRBV7-8 and TRBJ1-3; tentative D call: TRBD1 (6 bases). Trimming left V 2 bases short and J 3 bases short, with 11 bases between. Germline lookup yields CDR1 SGHVS and CDR2 FQNEAQ. The CDR3 has 15 residues. In DNA, the CDR3 is TGTGCCAGCAGCTTAAGTTCAGGGGTTGGAAACACCATATATTTT. It specifies CASSLSSGVGNTIYF.

This sequence joins TRBV19 and TRBJ2-3, with a tentative D call TRBD1 (6 bases). Trimming shortened V by 0 bases and J by 1 base, and 11 bases separated the two germline ends. Germline V gives CDR1 LNHDA, CDR2 SQIVND (reference sequence). The CDR3 has 16 amino acids. CDR3 in amino acids: CASSIDQGHGTDTQYF. CDR3 in DNA: TGTGCCAGTAGTATAGATCAGGGACATGGCACAGATACGCAGTATTTT.

V usage is TRBV28 and J usage is TRBJ2-3, with D possibly matching TRBD1 (5 bases). Germline loops: CDR1 MDHEN, CDR2 SYDVKM. V was shortened by 3 bases and J by 8 bases, with 18 bases between the two germline ends. This CDR3 contains 15 residues. CDR3 nucleotides: TGTGCCAGCAGTTTTGGTGGGATCAGGGTGGGTACGCAGTATTTT. Its translation: CASSFGGIRVGTQYF.